Detailed here is one TCR beta chain. This CDR3 spans 15 amino acids. V lost 6 bases to trimming and J lost 4 bases, with 16 bases between them. Germline V gene lookup returns CDR1 LNHDA and CDR2 SQIVND (reference sequence). In assigning cohorts, the study relied on participant-reported clinical history. Cohort 3 donors were reported recovered after two negative PCRs, clearance, or symptom resolution. Sequencing was performed with immunoSEQ multiplex PCR; in TCRdb, only in-frame clones are kept and a portion is missing. The sample comprises approximately 170,000 clones, around four fifths of which are singletons, and roughly 8.6% rests with the top ten. This sample was taken from a study of blood T cell repertoires in COVID-19. Turning to the study itself: PBMCs, B-cell-depleted T cells, or T cells provided the cDNA or gDNA that made up the material.

The rearrangement links TRBV19 to TRBJ1-5, with D perhaps matching TRBD1 (5 bases). The sequencing sample was made of PBMCs or T cells enriched from blood (not recorded which). The sequence derives from a woman aged 45-65 years who had recovered from COVID-19. The CDR3 spells CASSDNGGPNQPQHF. CDR3 bases: TGTGCCAGTAGCGATAACGGGGGTCCGAATCAGCCCCAGCATTTT.